This passage covers 28 T cell receptor beta chains from one sample sequenced in a study of shared clonotypes between healthy human individuals. Method: immunoSEQ multiplex PCR; TCRdb's copy keeps in-frame clones and lacks some. The sample contains about 330,000 clones, roughly 84% of which appear only once. Sequencing was done on a sample of memory CD8+ T cells sorted from blood. The subset here: CD45RO+ cells pooled with CCR7-negative TemRA cells. The receptors here all came from a man aged 18 to 30 in good health.

V and J are TRBV27 and TRBJ2-1, with unresolved D. Trimming took off 2 bases at V and 6 bases at J, with 17 bases between the two ends. The CDR3 sequence is 16 residues long. The germline CDR1 and CDR2 sequences are MNHEY and SMNVEV (reference sequence). Written as DNA, the CDR3 is TGTGCCAGCAGTTTAGGCAGCCCCGAAGTGTCCAATGAGCAGTTCTTC. Protein product: CASSLGSPEVSNEQFF.

A note on this clone: The sample contains more than one DNA sequence encoding this CDR3. This chain links TRBV7-9 with TRBJ1-4, with TRBD1 matching over 8 bases. The V gene's germline CDR1 is SEHNR and CDR2 FQNEAQ (reference sequence). This CDR3 is 16 amino acids long. The V and J ends lost 1 base and 0 bases, in that order; junction bases with no gene match: 1. Here the CDR3 reads CASSLGQGTTNEKLFF. In nucleotides, the CDR3 is TGTGCCAGCAGCTTAGGACAGGGGACAACTAATGAAAAACTGTTTTTT.

The CDR3, as DNA: TGTGCCAGCAGCAGGGCAGTCAATCAGCCCCAGCATTTT. Translated: CASSRAVNQPQHF. This sequence joins TRBV2 and TRBJ1-5; D is perhaps TRBD1 (5 bases). CDR1 and CDR2 from the germline V gene are SNHLY and FYNNEI. Trimming took 6 bases from V and 3 from J, leaving 9 bases between them. This CDR3 spans 13 amino acids.

This clone was counted only a few times. The chain links TRBV4-1 to TRBJ1-2; the match to TRBD1 covers 9 bases. Germline trimming cut 2 bases from V and 4 bases from J; bases unmatched to any gene: 8. Germline CDR1 reads MGHRA; CDR2 reads YSYEKL. The CDR3 is 16 residues long. The CDR3 DNA is TGCGCCAGCAGCCAATTGCCGGGACAGGGCGGCTATGGCTACACCTTC. Its translation is CASSQLPGQGGYGYTF.

The chain joins TRBV27 to TRBJ2-2; D unclear. Trimming left V 2 bases short and J 6 bases short, with 7 bases between. Looked up from germline, CDR1 is MNHEY and CDR2 is SMNVEV (reference sequence). This CDR3 has 13 amino acids. For the CDR3, the DNA is TGTGCCAGCAGTTTAAGTATCTCCGGGGAGCTGTTTTTT. This sequence encodes CASSLSISGELFF.

The gene calls are TRBV30 and TRBJ1-1, with unresolved D. The CDR3 covers 11 residues. Germline V gives CDR1 GTSNPN, CDR2 SVGIG (reference sequence). The V end was cut by 4 bases, the J end by 3 bases, with 6 bases between. Here the CDR3 reads CAWIGYTEAFF. The CDR3 nucleotides read TGTGCCTGGATAGGATACACTGAAGCTTTCTTT.

The CDR3 DNA reads as TGCGCCAGCAGCCATAGCGGGAGGTTCTCCTACGAGCAGTACTTC. It translates to CASSHSGRFSYEQYF. The chain is built from TRBV4-1 and TRBJ2-7; 10 nucleotides line up with TRBD2. This CDR3 is built from 15 residues. J gave up 0 bases and V 3 bases, and 2 bases lay outside the gene matches. Germline-derived CDR1 and CDR2 are MGHRA and YSYEKL.

The chain links TRBV11-2 to TRBJ2-1, with 12 nucleotides matching TRBD1. Germline-derived CDR1 and CDR2 are SGHAT and FQNNGV. The V segment lost 1 base and the J segment 10 bases; nucleotides outside the gene matches: 5. CDR3 length: 15 amino acids. The DNA for the CDR3 is TGTGCCAGCAGCTTAGTAGGGACAGGGGGCGAGGAGCAGTTCTTC. This codes for CASSLVGTGGEEQFF. Full variable domain (outside the CDR3, taken from reference TRBV11-2 and TRBJ2-1): EAGVAQSPRYKIIEKRQSVAFWCNPISGHATLYWYQQILGQGPKLLIQFQNNGVVDDSQLPKDRFSAERLKGVDSTLKIQPAKLEDSAVYLCASSLVGTGGEEQFFGPGTRLTVL.

V gene TRBV6-1 combines with J gene TRBJ2-7; 10 bases are a match to TRBD2. The ends lost 3 bases at V and 2 bases at J; junction bases unmatched: 4. This CDR3 spans 15 amino acids. Germline V CDR1 and CDR2: MNHNS, SASEGT. The CDR3 DNA sequence: TGTGCCAGCAGTGAGGGACTAGCGTTCACCTACGAGCAGTACTTC. Protein: CASSEGLAFTYEQYF.

This clone has just one count. The chain couples TRBV28 to TRBJ2-7; D gene uncertain. Trimming left V 3 bases short and J 6 bases short, with 15 bases between. The V gene's germline CDR1 is MDHEN and CDR2 SYDVKM. The CDR3 spans 14 residues. The CDR3 loop reads CASSLFPAPLEQYF. DNA of the CDR3: TGTGCCAGCAGTTTGTTCCCGGCCCCTCTCGAGCAGTACTTC.

The gene calls are TRBV25-1 and TRBJ1-4; D gene unclear. This CDR3 comprises 13 residues. Germline CDR1 and CDR2: MGHDK and SYGVNS. The V end lost 3 bases, the J end lost 4 bases, and 6 bases lay between the germline ends. CDR3 in amino acids: CASSEFFNEKLFF. In nucleotides, the CDR3 is TGTGCCAGCAGTGAGTTTTTTAATGAAAAACTGTTTTTT.

This clone was detected once. CDR3 loop: CASSLVSGAYNEQFF. The CDR3, as DNA: TGTGCCAGCAGTCTAGTTAGCGGGGCCTACAATGAGCAGTTCTTC. The genes are TRBV6-6 and TRBJ2-1, with 8 bases identical to TRBD2. Germline V gene lookup returns CDR1 MNHNY and CDR2 SVGAGI (reference sequence). V gave up 5 bases and J gave up 2 bases; unmatched junction bases: 5. There are 15 residues in the CDR3.

The chain links TRBV10-1 to TRBJ1-1; D is unresolved. Germline V gene sequence: CDR1 WNHNN, CDR2 SYGVQD (reference sequence). The CDR3 consists of 14 residues. V lost 0 bases and J lost 1, with 6 bases in between. In DNA, the CDR3 is TGCGCCAGCAGTGAGTCGTATTCGAACACTGAAGCTTTCTTT. It codes for CASSESYSNTEAFF.

V is TRBV29-1 and J is TRBJ2-2; D gene ambiguous. Germline V gives CDR1 SQVTM, CDR2 ANQGSEA. CDR3 length equals 13 residues. Trimming removed 8 bases at V and 1 base at J, with 11 bases between. The CDR3 sequence: CSIHRLNTGELFF. CDR3 DNA sequence: TGCAGCATTCACCGTCTGAACACCGGGGAGCTGTTTTTT.

The genes are TRBV9 and TRBJ2-7, with D uncertain. This CDR3 has 12 amino acids. CDR1 and CDR2 (germline): SGDLS, YYNGEE. The V gene lost 3 bases and the J gene lost 3 bases, with 7 bases spanning the gap. The CDR3 nucleotides read TGTGCCAGCAGCGGGGGAAACTACGAGCAGTACTTC. This gives the protein CASSGGNYEQYF.

The chain has TRBV18 and TRBJ2-7, with 9 nucleotides matching TRBD1. V lost 3 bases, J lost 5 bases, and 8 bases stayed unmatched. CDR1 is KGHSH and CDR2 is LQKENI in the germline V gene. This CDR3 is 15 amino acids long. CDR3 protein: CASSPARTGVNEQYF. In nucleotides, the CDR3 is TGTGCCAGCTCACCGGCGAGGACAGGGGTTAACGAGCAGTACTTC.

This chain connects TRBV11-2 to TRBJ2-7, with TRBD1 matching 7 bases. After removal of 3 bases from V and 2 bases from J, the junction contained 4 bases not matched to a gene. This CDR3 contains 14 residues. Germline CDR1 is SGHAT and CDR2 is FQNNGV. Here the CDR3 reads CASSFNRGTYEQYF. CDR3 DNA: TGTGCCAGCAGCTTCAACAGGGGTACCTACGAGCAGTACTTC.

At least ten counts were recorded for this clone. This sequence joins TRBV6-5 and TRBJ2-2; the D is unclear. V was clipped by 8 bases and J by 5 bases, with 3 bases between them. Germline values: CDR1 MNHEY, CDR2 SVGAGI. The CDR3 contains 10 residues. The CDR3, as DNA: TGTGCCAGCGCGACCGGGGAGCTGTTTTTT. The encoded protein is CASATGELFF.

This clone was picked up one time. This chain uses TRBV5-6 with TRBJ1-5, with D possibly matching TRBD1 (5 bases). Germline V gives CDR1 SGHDT, CDR2 YYEEEE. With 4 bases removed from V and 2 bases from J, the gap between germline ends came to 13 bases. The CDR3 totals 15 residues. The CDR3 nucleotides read TGTGCCAGCAGCCCTACCGGGGCGGGCAATCAGCCCCAGCATTTT. Its translation is CASSPTGAGNQPQHF.

The chain joins TRBV11-2 to TRBJ1-1, with 8 bases fitting TRBD1. Germline loops: CDR1 SGHAT, CDR2 FQNNGV. Germline trimming cut 6 bases from V and 3 bases from J; bases unmatched to any gene: 9. The CDR3 sequence is 15 residues long. CDR3 sequence (DNA): TGTGCCAGCAGTTTACACCAGGGGGCAGACACTGAAGCTTTCTTT. Amino acid sequence: CASSLHQGADTEAFF.

This clone was found once. J is TRBJ2-3 and V is TRBV4-3, with D hard to call. V lost 1 base to trimming and J lost 4 bases, with 6 bases between them. The CDR3 extends over 13 amino acids. Germline CDR1 LGHNA, CDR2 YSLEER. The CDR3 region has the DNA TGCGCCAGCAGCCAAGTAGCCCCAGATACGCAGTATTTT. Residues: CASSQVAPDTQYF.

The chain has TRBV11-2 and TRBJ1-5; no reliable D call. Germline V gives CDR1 SGHAT, CDR2 FQNNGV. There are 15 residues in the CDR3. Trimming took off 1 base at V and 0 bases at J, with 7 bases between the two ends. For the CDR3, the DNA is TGTGCCAGCAGCTTAGGAGCTAATAGCAATCAGCCCCAGCATTTT. This translates into CASSLGANSNQPQHF.

The V gene is TRBV13, the J gene TRBJ1-1; D unresolved. V lost 5 bases to trimming and J lost 7 bases, with 17 bases between them. This CDR3 is 14 amino acids long. Germline CDR1 PRHDT, CDR2 FYEKMQ (reference sequence). CDR3 in DNA: TGTGCCAGCAGCCAACGGGCGGCAGGTAGTGAAGCTTTCTTT. This codes for CASSQRAAGSEAFF.

The CDR3: CASSLAGTGVNEQFF. CDR3 nucleotides: TGTGCCAGCAGCTTAGCGGGGACAGGTGTGAATGAGCAGTTCTTC. This sequence joins TRBV7-2 and TRBJ2-1; TRBD1 matches 8 bases. The CDR3 has 15 amino acids. Per the germline V gene, CDR1 is SGHTA and CDR2 is FQGNSA. V gave up 0 bases and J gave up 7 bases; unmatched junction bases: 5.

This clone appeared a single time. This rearrangement joins TRBV11-2 to TRBJ2-3, with D tentatively TRBD2 (5 bases). V was cut by 1 base and J by 1 base, with 9 bases left in between. Germline CDR1 is SGHAT and CDR2 is FQNNGV. This CDR3 contains 15 residues. The CDR3 is CASSLGGLRTDTQYF. The DNA of the CDR3 is TGTGCCAGCAGCTTAGGCGGACTCCGCACAGATACGCAGTATTTT.

The chain joins TRBV7-9 to TRBJ1-2; 9 positions agree with TRBD1. This CDR3 region has 15 residues. Germline values: CDR1 SEHNR, CDR2 FQNEAQ (reference sequence). The trim removed 6 bases at V and 9 bases at J, leaving 14 bases unmatched. CDR3 coding DNA: TGTGCCAGCAGACCGCTTATTTGGGACAGGGACTGCTACACCTTC. This translates into CASRPLIWDRDCYTF.

In its sample, this clone was seen once. The rearrangement links TRBV6-4 to TRBJ1-6; D unclear. Per germline, CDR1 MRHNA and CDR2 SNTAGT. This CDR3 is 15 amino acids long. V lost 3 bases, J lost 5 bases, and 11 bases lay in between. CDR3 protein: CASSENGLNNSPLHF. In DNA, the CDR3 is TGTGCCAGCAGTGAAAATGGTCTTAATAATTCACCCCTCCACTTT.

As to this clone: At the DNA level, this CDR3 is encoded by other sequences in the same sample as well. The genes are TRBV4-3 and TRBJ1-1; D unresolved. Germline CDR1 and CDR2: LGHNA and YSLEER. The CDR3 loop spans 14 amino acids. Between the trimmed V and J ends, which lost 0 bases and 3 bases, there was a span of 8 bases. The CDR3 DNA sequence: TGCGCCAGCAGCCAAGATAGAGGAGACACTGAAGCTTTCTTT. It yields the protein CASSQDRGDTEAFF.